The 13 T cell receptor beta chains presented below share a single source sample, sequenced in a study of identical twins. From the 5' RACE reads, TCRdb called clonotypes with MiXCR, one entry per CDR3 protein. The sample has 470,000 or so distinct CDR3 sequences, 24% seen once; the top ten hold around 3%. The data also belong to a second study, concerning T cells expressing NK-cell markers.

Sequencing was carried out using CD4+ T cells sorted from blood. The receptors here all came from a woman aged 18-29 years in good health.

V and J are TRBV7-9 and TRBJ1-1; 9 bases fit TRBD1. The CDR3 totals 15 residues. Germline V lookup: CDR1 SEHNR, CDR2 FQNEAQ (reference sequence). Trimming took 5 bases from V and 1 from J; bases not matched to a gene: 5. The CDR3 sequence is CASSATGGANTEAFF. CDR3 DNA: TGTGCCAGCAGCGCTACAGGGGGCGCGAACACTGAAGCTTTCTTT. The variable domain in full, with the rest retrieved from reference TRBV7-9 and TRBJ1-1, is DTGVSQNPRHKITKRGQNVTFRCDPISEHNRLYWYRQTLGQGPEFLTYFQNEAQLEKSRLLSDRFSAERPKGSFSTLEIQRTEQGDSAMYLCASSATGGANTEAFFGQGTRLTVV.

This clonotype showed up just a few times. V is TRBV4-2 and J is TRBJ2-5; a possible D gene is TRBD1 (5 bases). Germline assignment: CDR1 LGHNA and CDR2 YNFKEQ. The germline V and J ends were trimmed by 0 bases and 5 bases, with 19 bases remaining between them. The CDR3 runs to 17 residues. DNA of the CDR3: TGTGCCAGCAGCCAAGATAAGGCCCCCGCAGGGTTCGAGACCCAGTACTTC. Protein: CASSQDKAPAGFETQYF.

The V call is TRBV29-1, the J call TRBJ1-1, with no clear D. Per germline, CDR1 SQVTM and CDR2 ANQGSEA. The V end lost 4 bases, the J end lost 6 bases, and 12 bases lay between the germline ends. The CDR3 covers 12 residues. The CDR3 region is CSVVRPAAEAFF. In nucleotides, the CDR3 is TGCAGCGTTGTTCGGCCCGCGGCTGAAGCTTTCTTT.

This chain links TRBV7-2 with TRBJ2-5, with 8 bases identical to TRBD1. CDR3 size: 15 residues. Trimming at V came to 3 bases and at J to 0 bases, leaving 3 bases not matched to a gene. Germline V lookup: CDR1 SGHTA, CDR2 FQGNSA. CDR3 protein: CASSFGTGHQETQYF. The DNA of the CDR3 is TGTGCCAGCAGCTTCGGGACAGGACACCAAGAGACCCAGTACTTC.

This clonotype has just a few counts. The chain is built from TRBV7-8 and TRBJ2-2; 7 bases map to TRBD2. The germline V gene encodes CDR1 SGHVS and CDR2 FQNEAQ. J was trimmed by 0 bases and V by 4 bases; bases with no gene match: 5. The length of the CDR3 is 16 residues. This CDR3 is CASSSGGYSNTGELFF. CDR3 nucleotide sequence: TGTGCCAGCAGCTCCGGGGGGTACTCGAACACCGGGGAGCTGTTTTTT.

This clonotype came up many times. The chain has TRBV6-5 and TRBJ2-1; D possibly corresponds to TRBD2 (6 bases). The V end was cut by 2 bases, the J end by 6 bases, with 11 bases between. The germline V gene has CDR1 MNHEY and CDR2 SVGAGI. The CDR3 length is 14 residues. The DNA for the CDR3 is TGTGCCAGCAGTTACACCCGGGACTTCAATGAGCAGTTCTTC. Translated, it gives CASSYTRDFNEQFF.

The J gene is TRBJ1-2, the V gene TRBV20-1, with D possibly matching TRBD1 (5 bases). This CDR3 comprises 15 residues. The germline V gene encodes CDR1 DFQATT and CDR2 SNEGSKA (reference sequence). Between the trimmed V and J ends, which lost 2 bases and 7 bases, there was a span of 20 bases. The CDR3 loop is CSARNLALMQGGYTF. The DNA of the CDR3 is TGCAGTGCTAGAAATTTGGCCCTGATGCAGGGTGGCTACACCTTC.

Remarks on this clonotype: At one end, the junction sequence differs from germline, possibly due to a read error. The rearrangement uses TRBV12-3 or TRBV12-4 and TRBJ1-3; no clear D. The length of the CDR3 is 14 residues. The CDR3 DNA is TGTGCCAGCAGTTTTGTGGGCTCTGGAAACAGCATATATTTT. Its translation is CASSFVGSGNSIYF.

This rearrangement joins TRBV29-1 to TRBJ1-2; D is perhaps TRBD1 (5 bases). Germline V gene lookup returns CDR1 SQVTM and CDR2 ANQGSEA. The CDR3 is made up of 14 amino acids. V was shortened by 4 bases and J by 3 bases, with 15 bases between the two germline ends. Here the CDR3 reads CSVGDSQDDYGYTF. The CDR3 DNA is TGCAGCGTTGGGGACTCTCAGGACGACTATGGCTACACCTTC.

This clonotype was detected a few times. This chain's CDR3 is CASSANPVNTYEQYF. The CDR3 bases are TGTGCCAGCAGCGCAAACCCGGTTAATACTTACGAGCAGTACTTC. V is TRBV7-6 and J is TRBJ2-7; D is unresolved. CDR1 is SGHVS and CDR2 is FNYEAQ in the germline V gene. The V and J ends lost 5 bases and 4 bases respectively, with 18 bases between them. There are 15 residues in the CDR3.

This clonotype came up once. The chain couples TRBV5-1 to TRBJ1-6; tentatively, D is TRBD1 (5 bases). CDR1 SGHRS and CDR2 YFSETQ come from the germline V gene. The CDR3 loop spans 18 amino acids. The V end lost 2 bases, the J end lost 7 bases, and 22 bases lay between the germline ends. CDR3 nucleotide sequence: TGCGCCAGCAGCTTTTTTTCCGGGACCCAGACGTCCAATTCACCCCTCCACTTT. Its translation: CASSFFSGTQTSNSPLHF.

Many counts were recorded for this clonotype. The rearrangement joins TRBV7-9 to TRBJ2-7, with TRBD2 identical over 7 bases. The CDR3 has 14 residues. Per the germline V gene, CDR1 is SEHNR and CDR2 is FQNEAQ (reference sequence). With V trimmed by 7 bases and J by 4 bases, 10 bases remained unmatched. CDR3 in DNA: TGTGCCAGCACAGGCAGCGGGGTTAATTACGAGCAGTACTTC. Protein sequence: CASTGSGVNYEQYF.

The chain has TRBV20-1 and TRBJ2-1; 8 bases map to TRBD2. Per the germline V gene, CDR1 is DFQATT and CDR2 is SNEGSKA (reference sequence). With V trimmed by 1 base and J by 10 bases, 9 bases remained unmatched. This CDR3 contains 14 residues. The CDR3 spells CSARVAGGAEEQFF. CDR3 sequence (DNA): TGCAGTGCTAGAGTGGCGGGGGGCGCGGAGGAGCAGTTCTTC.